The text below deals with one T cell receptor beta chain. The data are from a study of blood T cell repertoires in COVID-19. Background on the study: Sites in the United States, Italy and Spain provided acute and convalescent COVID-19 samples.

Assay used: immunoSEQ multiplex PCR; TCRdb lists only in-frame clones, some missing. The repertoire has approximately 150,000 clones, more than 70% of them found once; the top ten carry around 1.5%. The CDR3 is made up of 13 amino acids. Germline CDR1 reads MDHEN; CDR2 reads SYDVKM. With 5 bases removed from V and 6 bases from J, the gap between germline ends came to 13 bases. This chain links TRBV28 with TRBJ1-1, with D uncertain. The TCR originated in a human donor in a cohort sampled during active COVID-19. Sequencing input: peripheral blood. In nucleotides, the CDR3 is TGTGCCAGCAGTGCCACAGTCATCCCTGAAGCTTTCTTT. It yields the protein CASSATVIPEAFF.